These 21 T cell receptor beta chains originate from one sample sequenced in a study of blood T cells in healthy people across ages. A second roughly 6 to 11 cycle PCR used barcoded and J-beta primers. TCRdb redid the calling of the 5' RACE reads with MiXCR, one entry per CDR3 protein. The table includes approximately 490,000 distinct CDR3 sequences, 24% detected once. The sample was also linked to a second study, of T cells of mothers and their children.

Sequenced input: blood. These receptors were taken from a boy younger than 18 in good health.

Only a few counts were recorded for this clonotype. CDR3: CASSRTGPVEGEKLFF. The CDR3 coding sequence is TGTGCCAGCAGCAGGACAGGGCCGGTTGAGGGTGAAAAACTGTTTTTT. V usage is TRBV7-8 and J usage is TRBJ1-4; TRBD1 agrees at 8 bases. Per the germline V gene, CDR1 is SGHVS and CDR2 is FQNEAQ. The CDR3 is 16 amino acids. The junction had 12 bases not matched to a gene; V was cut back by 5 bases and J by 7 bases.

J is TRBJ2-7 and V is TRBV12-3 or TRBV12-4; D is undetermined. CDR3 size: 13 residues. Trimming left V 11 bases short and J 3 bases short, with 17 bases between. CDR3 amino acids: CAGSFGSYYEQYF. The CDR3 DNA is TGTGCCGGTAGTTTCGGGTCTTACTACGAGCAGTACTTC.

This clonotype was counted a few times. The V gene is TRBV20-1, the J gene TRBJ2-4; unclear D gene. Trimming took 3 bases from V and 0 from J, leaving 6 bases between them. CDR1 and CDR2 from the germline V gene are DFQATT and SNEGSKA (reference sequence). This CDR3 is 13 amino acids long. This CDR3 reads CSASDLAKNIQYF. As DNA, the CDR3 is TGCAGTGCTAGCGACCTAGCCAAAAACATTCAGTACTTC.

This clonotype was detected a few times. The V and J genes are TRBV14 and TRBJ2-3; 7 bases map to TRBD2. Germline CDR1 SGHDN, CDR2 FVKESK. V shed 4 bases and J 2 bases; nucleotides not matched to a gene: 6. There are 15 residues in the CDR3. CDR3 loop: CASSRSGIHTDTQYF. CDR3 nucleotides: TGTGCCAGCAGCCGGAGCGGGATCCACACAGATACGCAGTATTTT. The whole variable domain, filled in from reference TRBV14 and TRBJ2-3, reads EAGVTQFPSHSVIEKGQTVTLRCDPISGHDNLYWYRRVMGKEIKFLLHFVKESKQDESGMPNNRFLAERTGGTYSTLKVQPAELEDSGVYFCASSRSGIHTDTQYFGPGTRLTVL.

This clonotype was detected only a few times. The chain carries TRBV5-5 and TRBJ1-4; weak D call: TRBD1 (6 bases). The germline V gene has CDR1 SGHKS and CDR2 YYEKEE (reference sequence). The germline V and J ends were trimmed by 2 bases and 5 bases, with 16 bases remaining between them. The CDR3 loop spans 16 amino acids. The CDR3 reads CASSFTPDRSNEKLFF. CDR3 sequence (DNA): TGTGCCAGCAGCTTCACCCCGGACAGATCGAATGAAAAACTGTTTTTT.

This clonotype has a handful of counts. This chain connects TRBV24-1 to TRBJ2-5, with 9 bases that match TRBD1. The J call may be in error: the DNA end matches TRBJ2-7 better. The CDR3 runs to 14 residues. Germline V CDR1 and CDR2: KGHDR, SFDVKD. The CDR3 protein is CATSDPTGGNEQYF. In DNA, the CDR3 is TGTGCCACCAGTGATCCGACAGGGGGGAACGAGCAGTACTTC.

The V and J genes are TRBV29-1 and TRBJ1-4, with D hard to call. Per germline, CDR1 SQVTM and CDR2 ANQGSEA. V was shortened by 3 bases and J by 6 bases, with 5 bases between the two germline ends. The CDR3 has 11 residues. The CDR3 reads CSVDADEKLFF. The CDR3 bases are TGCAGCGTTGACGCCGATGAAAAACTGTTTTTT.

The rearrangement links TRBV19 to TRBJ1-1; 9 nucleotides match TRBD1. The trim removed 4 bases at V and 1 base at J, leaving 4 bases unmatched. CDR1 and CDR2 (germline): LNHDA, SQIVND (reference sequence). This CDR3 region has 15 residues. As DNA, the CDR3 is TGTGCCAGTAGTACGCGACAGGGGGAGAACACTGAAGCTTTCTTT. Translation: CASSTRQGENTEAFF.

A few counts support this clonotype. The rearrangement joins TRBV27 to TRBJ1-1, with TRBD1 matching 8 bases. CDR1 MNHEY and CDR2 SMNVEV come from the germline V gene (reference sequence). V lost 2 bases to trimming and J lost 6 bases; unmatched junction nucleotides: 14. The CDR3 is 17 residues long. The CDR3 DNA is TGTGCCAGCAGTTTAAGCGGGTTCAGACAGGGGAGACCTGAAGCTTTCTTT. The encoded protein is CASSLSGFRQGRPEAFF.

This clonotype was picked up a small number of times. The chain uses TRBV9 and TRBJ1-3; weak D call: TRBD1 (6 bases). The CDR3 consists of 16 residues. Trimming shortened V by 3 bases and J by 1 base, and 14 bases separated the two germline ends. Per the germline V gene, CDR1 is SGDLS and CDR2 is YYNGEE. The CDR3 bases are TGTGCCAGCAGCGCTCAGTTAACAGGGTCTGGAAACACCATATATTTT. Its protein is CASSAQLTGSGNTIYF.

The chain combines TRBV28 with TRBJ2-2; the D is unclear. This CDR3 spans 12 amino acids. Per the germline V gene, CDR1 is MDHEN and CDR2 is SYDVKM. V lost 6 bases and J lost 7, with 9 bases in between. The CDR3 protein is CASRAPGGELFF. In nucleotides, the CDR3 is TGTGCCAGCAGGGCCCCTGGCGGGGAGCTGTTTTTT.

On this clonotype itself: One base away lies a much larger clone, so this may be a sequencing read error. Here the CDR3 omits its conserved ending phenylalanine or tryptophan, so a read error is the likely source. DNA of the CDR3: TGTGCCAGCAGTCCCACCCGGGAGTGGGGCTACAATGAGCAGTTCTCC. It is translated as CASSPTREWGYNEQFS. The genes are TRBV28 and TRBJ2-1; D might be TRBD2 (6 bases). This CDR3 contains 16 residues. The V gene's germline CDR1 is MDHEN and CDR2 SYDVKM. V dropped 5 bases and J dropped 3 bases, with 17 bases sitting between them.

In this sample, this clonotype turned up a few times. The chain joins TRBV6-5 to TRBJ2-2; TRBD1 agrees at 7 bases. J gave up 5 bases and V 0 bases, and 3 bases lay outside the gene matches. Germline V CDR1 and CDR2: MNHEY, SVGAGI. This CDR3 is built from 15 residues. The CDR3 sequence is CASSYSGGRTGELFF. CDR3 in DNA: TGTGCCAGCAGTTACTCAGGGGGCAGGACCGGGGAGCTGTTTTTT.

This clonotype occurred a few times. This chain joins TRBV3-1 and TRBJ2-5; tentative D call: TRBD1 (5 bases). The CDR3 has 12 amino acids. V was shortened by 1 base and J by 12 bases, with 12 bases between the two germline ends. Germline V gene data show CDR1 as LGHDT and CDR2 as YNNKEL (reference sequence). The CDR3 nucleotides are TGTGCCAGCAGCCAAGTTGGGGCCAGGGAGTACTTC. Translated: CASSQVGAREYF.

The gene calls are TRBV18 and TRBJ1-1, with D maybe TRBD1 (6 bases). The CDR3 extends over 19 amino acids. Per germline, CDR1 KGHSH and CDR2 LQKENI. Trimming shortened V by 2 bases and J by 0 bases, and 22 bases separated the two germline ends. The CDR3 loop reads CASSPILVPGHRLNTEAFF. CDR3 DNA: TGTGCCAGCTCACCAATACTCGTCCCGGGACATAGATTGAACACTGAAGCTTTCTTT.

For this clonotype: A read error may produce the germline difference seen at one junction end. This chain links TRBV20-1 with TRBJ2-1; TRBD2 matches at 8 bases. CDR3 length: 12 residues. CDR1 DFQATT and CDR2 SNEGSKA come from the germline V gene (reference sequence). CDR3 coding DNA: TGCGGGGGAGCGGGAGTCGGGAATGAGCGGTTCTTC. It is translated as CGGAGVGNERFF.

A few counts support this clonotype. The chain joins TRBV4-1 to TRBJ1-1; D not certain. The V gene lost 0 bases and the J gene lost 1 base, with 9 bases spanning the gap. Germline V gene lookup returns CDR1 MGHRA and CDR2 YSYEKL. The CDR3 has 15 residues. The CDR3 region has the DNA TGCGCCAGCAGCCAAGAAATTTGGGGGAACACTGAAGCTTTCTTT. Its protein product is CASSQEIWGNTEAFF.

The chain has TRBV20-1 and TRBJ2-2; TRBD2 aligns across 7 bases. The V and J ends lost 0 bases and 2 bases, in that order; junction bases with no gene match: 6. Per the germline V gene, CDR1 is DFQATT and CDR2 is SNEGSKA (reference sequence). The CDR3 contains 16 residues. CDR3 nucleotide sequence: TGCAGTGCTAGAGATTTCAGCGGGGCAAACACCGGGGAGCTGTTTTTT. Its translation is CSARDFSGANTGELFF.

This clonotype was recorded a few times. The rearrangement links TRBV27 to TRBJ2-1; D might be TRBD2 (5 bases). The J call may be wrong; the DNA end is better matched by TRBJ2-7. Per the germline V gene, CDR1 is MNHEY and CDR2 is SMNVEV (reference sequence). The CDR3 is 14 amino acids. The CDR3 region is CASSLSPSNHEQYF. CDR3 DNA sequence: TGTGCCAGCAGTTTATCGCCTAGCAACCACGAGCAGTACTTC.

This clonotype was seen a few times. V is TRBV20-1 and J is TRBJ2-7, with D possibly matching TRBD2 (5 bases). The length of the CDR3 is 10 residues. CDR1 is DFQATT, CDR2 SNEGSKA, per germline (reference sequence). V shed 6 bases and J shed 7 bases, with 10 bases lying between them. Here the CDR3 reads CSASEREQYF. DNA for the CDR3: TGCAGTGCGAGTGAGCGGGAGCAGTACTTC.

This clonotype was counted between two and nine times. The chain couples TRBV12-3 or TRBV12-4 to TRBJ2-1; 10 bases line up with TRBD2. J was trimmed by 7 bases and V by 3 bases; bases with no gene match: 3. The CDR3 extends over 14 amino acids. The CDR3: CASSFKLAGNEQFF. The CDR3 DNA is TGTGCCAGCAGTTTTAAACTAGCGGGGAATGAGCAGTTCTTC.